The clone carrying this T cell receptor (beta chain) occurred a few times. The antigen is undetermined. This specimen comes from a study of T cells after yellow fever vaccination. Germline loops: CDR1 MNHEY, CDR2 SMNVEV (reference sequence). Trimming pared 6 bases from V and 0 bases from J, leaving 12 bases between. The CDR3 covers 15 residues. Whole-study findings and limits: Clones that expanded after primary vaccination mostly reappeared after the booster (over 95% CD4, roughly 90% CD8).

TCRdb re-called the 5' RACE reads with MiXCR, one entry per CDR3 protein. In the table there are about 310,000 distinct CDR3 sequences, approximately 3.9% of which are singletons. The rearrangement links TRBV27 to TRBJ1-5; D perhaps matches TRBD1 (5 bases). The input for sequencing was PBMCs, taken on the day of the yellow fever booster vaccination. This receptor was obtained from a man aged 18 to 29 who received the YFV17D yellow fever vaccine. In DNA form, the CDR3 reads TGTGCCAGCAGGGGGTCGGGACTTAGCAATCAGCCCCAGCATTTT. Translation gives CASRGSGLSNQPQHF.